This T cell receptor (beta chain) was sequenced during a study of blood T cell repertoires in COVID-19. Study overall: The samples span acute and convalescent COVID-19 from the United States, Italy and Spain.

TCRdb keeps only in-frame clones here, not all; method: immunoSEQ multiplex PCR. The table shows fewer than 120,000 clones, with around 90% occurring only once. Germline CDR1 and CDR2: MNHEY and SVGAGI. The CDR3 consists of 13 residues. V was cut by 5 bases and J by 1 base, with 9 bases left in between. The V gene is TRBV6-5, the J gene TRBJ2-7, with a weak D call TRBD2 (5 bases). Sequencing input: peripheral blood. This sequence was found in a woman aged 45-65 years with acute or convalescent COVID-19. CDR3 protein: CASSIGDSYEQYF. The CDR3 nucleotides read TGTGCCAGCAGTATCGGGGATTCCTACGAGCAGTACTTC.